The 20 T cell receptor beta chains in this list originate from one sample, sequenced in a study of cytomegalovirus exposure and HLA in healthy donors. This PCR relied on a set of 60 Vbeta primers and 13 Jbeta primers. The repertoire was sequenced with immunoSEQ multiplex PCR; TCRdb's copy has only in-frame clones and lacks some. This table holds 100,000 to 150,000 clones, roughly 78% found once. Sequencing was carried out using PBMCs. The receptor source for this set is a man in his forties or fifties in good health and CMV-seronegative.

This chain joins TRBV19 and TRBJ2-2; 7 nucleotides align to TRBD1. The J segment lost 5 bases and the V segment lost 6 bases, leaving 6 bases of the junction unmatched. The CDR3 spans 14 residues. CDR1 and CDR2 from the germline V gene are LNHDA and SQIVND (reference sequence). CDR3 nucleotides: TGTGCCAGTAGATCGCCAGGGGGAACCGGGGAGCTGTTTTTT. Amino acids: CASRSPGGTGELFF.

The chain recombines TRBV5-6 with TRBJ2-7, with a weak D call TRBD1 (5 bases). This CDR3 spans 14 amino acids. CDR1 and CDR2 from the germline V gene are SGHDT and YYEEEE. Trimming removed 0 bases from V and 4 bases from J, with 11 bases in between. The CDR3 loop reads CASSLEGHGYEQYF. The CDR3 region has the DNA TGTGCCAGCAGCTTGGAAGGACACGGGTACGAGCAGTACTTC. Filled out from reference TRBV5-6 and TRBJ2-7, the complete variable domain reads DAGVTQSPTHLIKTRGQQVTLRCSPKSGHDTVSWYQQALGQGPQFIFQYYEEEERQRGNFPDRFSGHQFPNYSSELNVNALLLGDSALYLCASSLEGHGYEQYFGPGTRLTVT.

This sequence joins TRBV7-2 and TRBJ1-1; D is possibly TRBD1 (6 bases). The V gene's germline CDR1 is SGHTA and CDR2 FQGNSA. With 5 bases removed from V and 2 bases from J, the gap between germline ends came to 15 bases. This CDR3 has 15 amino acids. The CDR3 sequence is CASSISRTVNTEAFF. The CDR3 DNA reads as TGTGCCAGCAGCATATCCAGGACAGTTAACACTGAAGCTTTCTTT. The full variable domain, completed using reference TRBV7-2 and TRBJ1-1, is GAGVSQSPSNKVTEKGKDVELRCDPISGHTALYWYRQSLGQGLEFLIYFQGNSAPDKSGLPSDRFSAERTGGSVSTLTIQRTQQEDSAVYLCASSISRTVNTEAFFGQGTRLTVV.

The chain recombines TRBV5-5 with TRBJ2-1; the D gene is possibly TRBD2 (5 bases). V was pared by 4 bases and J by 7 bases, with 18 bases between. The germline V gene has CDR1 SGHKS and CDR2 YYEKEE (reference sequence). The CDR3 length is 15 residues. The CDR3 reads CASSPPYITGNEQFF. The DNA of the CDR3 is TGTGCCAGCAGCCCACCGTATATTACGGGAAATGAGCAGTTCTTC.

This clone occurred a few times. The J gene is TRBJ2-1, the V gene TRBV6-5, with 12 bases identical to TRBD2. Trimming removed 6 bases from V and 9 bases from J; junction bases left unmatched: 9. The length of the CDR3 is 15 residues. Looked up from germline, CDR1 is MNHEY and CDR2 is SVGAGI. The DNA of the CDR3 is TGTGCCAGCAGATGGCTAGCGGGAGGGCCCAGTGAGCAGTTCTTC. Translation: CASRWLAGGPSEQFF.

The chain employs TRBV15 and TRBJ2-3, with 8 positions matching TRBD2. Germline V gene sequence: CDR1 LNHNV, CDR2 YYDKDF (reference sequence). V was clipped by 5 bases and J by 3 bases; unmatched bases: 13. The CDR3 extends over 17 amino acids. CDR3 nucleotide sequence: TGTGCCACCAGCGGAGCCACAGCGGGAGCGAGAACAGATACGCAGTATTTT. Encoded protein: CATSGATAGARTDTQYF.

The gene calls are TRBV5-1 and TRBJ1-4, with TRBD1 matching 12 bases. Germline assignment: CDR1 SGHRS and CDR2 YFSETQ. V was clipped by 3 bases and J by 8 bases; unmatched bases: 2. The CDR3 loop spans 14 amino acids. Here the CDR3 DNA reads TGCGCCAGCAGCTGGGGACAGGGGGCAGAAAAACTGTTTTTT. It specifies CASSWGQGAEKLFF. Together with reference TRBV5-1 and TRBJ1-4, the CDR3 gives the full variable domain: KAGVTQTPRYLIKTRGQQVTLSCSPISGHRSVSWYQQTPGQGLQFLFEYFSETQRNKGNFPGRFSGRQFSNSRSEMNVSTLELGDSALYLCASSWGQGAEKLFFGSGTQLSVL.

J is TRBJ2-5 and V is TRBV30, with 8 positions matching TRBD1. Germline trimming cut 0 bases from V and 1 base from J; bases unmatched to any gene: 22. There are 21 residues in the CDR3. CDR1 and CDR2 (germline): GTSNPN, SVGIG (reference sequence). The CDR3 protein is CAWSVPAMLTVRTGLQETQYF. For the CDR3, the DNA is TGTGCCTGGAGTGTACCCGCCATGTTAACCGTACGGACAGGGCTCCAAGAGACCCAGTACTTC.

V is TRBV7-9 and J is TRBJ1-1; D might be TRBD1 (5 bases). This CDR3 is built from 14 residues. The ends were cut back, 5 bases at V and 1 base at J, with 11 bases in the middle. Germline CDR1 and CDR2: SEHNR and FQNEAQ (reference sequence). CDR3 sequence: CASSVETGNTEAFF. As DNA, the CDR3 is TGTGCCAGCAGCGTCGAAACAGGGAACACTGAAGCTTTCTTT.

The rearrangement joins TRBV27 to TRBJ1-6; D ambiguous. Germline CDR1 MNHEY, CDR2 SMNVEV (reference sequence). Between the trimmed V and J ends, which lost 2 bases and 5 bases, there was a span of 19 bases. The CDR3 runs to 18 residues. For the CDR3, the DNA is TGTGCCAGCAGTTTAATTGGAGCCCAGACCCTTAATAATTCACCCCTCCACTTT. It specifies CASSLIGAQTLNNSPLHF.

V usage is TRBV7-3 and J usage is TRBJ2-7; 9 nucleotides align to TRBD1. This CDR3 is 14 amino acids long. Germline values: CDR1 SGHTA, CDR2 FQGTGA. J was trimmed by 2 bases and V by 6 bases; bases with no gene match: 5. The CDR3 region is CASSRGQGPYEQYF. In DNA form, the CDR3 reads TGTGCCAGCAGTCGGGGACAGGGTCCCTACGAGCAGTACTTC.

The rearrangement uses TRBV28 and TRBJ2-7; 10 bases line up with TRBD2. The CDR3 contains 15 residues. The junction had 8 bases not matched to a gene; V was cut back by 7 bases and J by 2 bases. Germline CDR1 is MDHEN and CDR2 is SYDVKM. The CDR3 here is CASIPGLATTYEQYF. The CDR3 nucleotides read TGTGCCAGCATACCGGGACTAGCGACTACCTACGAGCAGTACTTC.

The chain combines TRBV27 with TRBJ2-7, with TRBD2 matching 7 bases. Losses at the gene ends were 0 bases for V and 3 bases for J; bases not matched to a gene: 11. The CDR3 is made up of 17 amino acids. Germline V gives CDR1 MNHEY, CDR2 SMNVEV (reference sequence). The CDR3 DNA sequence: TGTGCCAGCAGTTTATCGGTGGGGCTAGCGGAGAACTACGAGCAGTACTTC. Its protein product is CASSLSVGLAENYEQYF.

V gene TRBV2 combines with J gene TRBJ2-3, with a tentative D call TRBD1 (6 bases). The germline CDR1 and CDR2 sequences are SNHLY and FYNNEI. This CDR3 has 17 residues. Trimming pared 2 bases from V and 1 base from J, leaving 16 bases between. The CDR3 protein is CASSEPTGLGGTDTQYF. CDR3 coding DNA: TGTGCCAGCAGTGAACCTACAGGGTTGGGGGGCACAGATACGCAGTATTTT.

The rearrangement links TRBV29-1 to TRBJ2-7; 7 nucleotides agree with TRBD2. There are 15 residues in the CDR3. Trimming at V came to 0 bases and at J to 4 bases, leaving 9 bases not matched to a gene. The germline CDR1 and CDR2 sequences are SQVTM and ANQGSEA. CDR3 sequence: CSVEDRSGGGYEQYF. In nucleotides, the CDR3 is TGCAGCGTTGAAGATCGGTCTGGCGGGGGATACGAGCAGTACTTC.

Note on this clone: The CDR3 ends on some other residue instead of the conserved phenylalanine or tryptophan, so this is likely a read error. V gene TRBV2 combines with J gene TRBJ1-1; 7 bases fit TRBD1. J was trimmed by 1 base and V by 4 bases; bases with no gene match: 0. The V gene's germline CDR1 is SNHLY and CDR2 FYNNEI. The CDR3 loop spans 13 amino acids. CDR3 nucleotides: TGTGCCAGCAGTGGACAGGGGAACACTGAAGCTTTCGTT. This codes for CASSGQGNTEAFV.

CDR3 sequence (DNA): TGTGCCAGCAGCCGGGGACAGGGGAGGGAGAGTGAAGCTTTCTTT. Encoded protein: CASSRGQGRESEAFF. The chain couples TRBV7-9 to TRBJ1-1; 10 bases fit TRBD1. The CDR3 length is 15 residues. CDR1 and CDR2 from the germline V gene are SEHNR and FQNEAQ (reference sequence). Trimming cost V 5 bases and J 7 bases; bases outside gene matches: 10.

V gene TRBV5-6 combines with J gene TRBJ2-7; 12 nucleotides align to TRBD2. Trimming removed 3 bases from V and 9 bases from J; junction bases left unmatched: 7. Germline V gives CDR1 SGHDT, CDR2 YYEEEE. The CDR3 is made up of 14 amino acids. CDR3 protein: CASSSGLAGGGQYF. The CDR3 DNA reads TGTGCCAGCAGCTCGGGACTAGCGGGCGGGGGGCAGTACTTC.

This clone was seen only a few times. V gene TRBV5-6 combines with J gene TRBJ2-7; D is possibly TRBD1 (6 bases). CDR3 size: 14 residues. From germline, CDR1 is SGHDT and CDR2 YYEEEE. The V end lost 5 bases, the J end lost 0 bases, and 12 bases lay between the germline ends. CDR3 in DNA: TGTGCCAGCAGGGGAAACAGGGACTCCTACGAGCAGTACTTC. It yields the protein CASRGNRDSYEQYF.

This rearrangement joins TRBV19 to TRBJ2-1; maybe TRBD1 (8 bases). Germline lookup yields CDR1 LNHDA and CDR2 SQIVND (reference sequence). Trimming took 3 bases from V and 6 from J, leaving 15 bases between them. This CDR3 spans 15 amino acids. The CDR3 DNA reads as TGTGCCAGTAGTATCGGACAGGGAGGGGTCAATGAGCAGTTCTTC. Translation: CASSIGQGGVNEQFF.